This TCR beta chain was sequenced in a study of T cell responses to AZD1222 COVID-19 vaccine. The CDR3 sequence is 15 residues long. V was pared by 6 bases and J by 0 bases, with 12 bases between. Looked up from germline, CDR1 is MNHEY and CDR2 is SVGEGT. Regarding the study as a whole: Most donors were white British and more were female, and clonal diversity was possibly underestimated. Scientists sampled the repertoires only once the peak T cell response had passed.

Generated by immunoSEQ multiplex PCR, the TCRdb table keeps only in-frame clones and is missing some. The data show about 140,000 clones, roughly 89% seen once. As to this clone: Its specificity is unknown.

The receptor was isolated from an adult who received the MenACWY meningococcal vaccine as a control. The sample was peripheral blood, taken 28 days after the second dose of the MenACWY control vaccine. The V call is TRBV6-2 or TRBV6-3, the J call TRBJ1-3; D is undetermined. CDR3 sequence (DNA): TGTGCCAGCAGCTCCTGGGCAGCCTCTGGAAACACCATATATTTT. Translating gives CASSSWAASGNTIYF.